This paragraph reports one T cell receptor (beta chain). This specimen belongs to a study of T cells in Graves' hyperthyroidism and ophthalmopathy. Amplification of TCR beta CDR3 regions used RNA as the template. HTBI primers were employed in a first-round RT-PCR of the TCR CDR3. Each CDR3 protein is one row after TCRdb ran MiXCR on the multiplex PCR reads. In the table there are 550,000 to 800,000 distinct CDR3 sequences, roughly 17% of which are singletons. The CDR3 loop spans 14 amino acids. Per the germline V gene, CDR1 is WNHNN and CDR2 is SYGVQD (reference sequence). Deletions cut 2 bases from V and 6 bases from J, with 11 bases between.

This sequence joins TRBV10-1 and TRBJ2-1; D gene ambiguous. The sequence derives from a man aged 45-65 years with Graves' hyperthyroidism. What was sequenced was blood. CDR3 loop: CASSEGGQSNEQFF. CDR3 nucleotides: TGCGCCAGCAGTGAGGGTGGGCAGAGCAATGAGCAGTTCTTC.